This T cell receptor beta chain was obtained from a study of T cell changes during pregnancy in multiple sclerosis. Profiling relied on immunoSEQ multiplex PCR, and the TCRdb table lists in-frame clones only, not all of them. The table includes about 68,000 clones, 90% detected once. V dropped 5 bases and J dropped 2; count of bases not matched to a gene: 3. CDR3 length: 14 residues. The germline V gene encodes CDR1 LNHDA and CDR2 SQIVND (reference sequence). The clonotype comes from a female donor with multiple sclerosis, enrolled in a pregnancy study. The gene calls are TRBV19 and TRBJ2-7, with 10 bases lining up with TRBD1. The sample was peripheral blood, taken in the third trimester of pregnancy. The CDR3 is CASSPGTGAYEQYF. CDR3 sequence (DNA): TGTGCCAGTAGTCCGGGGACAGGGGCCTACGAGCAGTACTTC.